A selection of T cell receptor beta chains follows, all from one sample in a study of cytomegalovirus exposure and HLA in healthy donors. The protocol was immunoSEQ multiplex PCR, while the TCRdb copy is restricted to in-frame clones and leaves out a portion. The repertoire has 150,000 to 200,000 clones, 70% to 80% of them found once; the top ten carry 1.6%. The sequenced sample was PBMCs. These receptor sequences come from a woman aged 45 to 65 in good health and CMV-seronegative. Both conserved end residues are part of each CDR3. D genes are given only for firm matches. The listing skips clone size in some rows; elsewhere it reads once, few, many or a size class.

v_call,d_call,clone_size,j_call,cdr3_nt,cdr3_aa
TRBV4-2,TRBD2,.,TRBJ2-3,TGTGCCAGCAGCCAAGGCGGCGGACTAGCGGGAGGGAGGTTAGATACGCAGTATTTT,CASSQGGGLAGGRLDTQYF
TRBV7-9,.,once,TRBJ1-1,TGTGCCAGCAGCCCCCAACAGGGACCGAACACTGAAGCTTTCTTT,CASSPQQGPNTEAFF
TRBV10-3,TRBD1,.,TRBJ1-1,TGTGCCATCCGGGACAGGGGCTGGAGAGCTTTCTTT,CAIRDRGWRAFF
TRBV9,.,.,TRBJ2-6,TGTGCCAGCAGCTCGAGCTCTGGGGCCAACGTCCTGACTTTC,CASSSSSGANVLTF
TRBV18,.,.,TRBJ1-1,TGTGCCAGCTCCCCAGGGGCTAATCCTGAAGCTTTCTTT,CASSPGANPEAFF
TRBV19,TRBD2,.,TRBJ2-1,TGTGCCAGTAGTGTGGGTAGCGGGAGTAACGGTGAGCAGTTCTTC,CASSVGSGSNGEQFF
TRBV5-1,TRBD2,few,TRBJ2-5,TGCGCCAGCAGAGAACTAGCGGGGGGGAAGGGGGAGACCCAGTACTTC,CASRELAGGKGETQYF
TRBV9,TRBD1,.,TRBJ2-5,TGTGCCAGCAGCGCCTCCTCAGGGGGCAGGGAGACCCAGTACTTC,CASSASSGGRETQYF
TRBV9,TRBD1,.,TRBJ2-3,TGTGCCAGCAGCGGAAAGACAGGGGCAGATACGCAGTATTTT,CASSGKTGADTQYF
TRBV2,.,.,TRBJ1-2,TGTGCCAGCAGTGAAATAACGGGTTGGGGAGCTAACTATGGCTACACCTTC,CASSEITGWGANYGYTF
TRBV6-1,TRBD1,.,TRBJ1-5,TGTGCCAGCAGTACGGACAGGGTGCAGCCCCAGCATTTT,CASSTDRVQPQHF
TRBV11-2,.,.,TRBJ2-7,TGTGCCAGCAGCCTCAGAGTGAGGGAGCAGTACTTC,CASSLRVREQYF
TRBV29-1,TRBD1,once,TRBJ1-2,TGCAGCGTTGACGCTCTGGGACAGGGGGCCTCTGGCTACACCTTC,CSVDALGQGASGYTF
TRBV6-6,TRBD2,.,TRBJ2-7,TGTGCCAGCACCTCGACTAGCGGGGGCTACGAGCAGTACTTC,CASTSTSGGYEQYF
TRBV6-6,.,few,TRBJ1-1,TGTGCCAGCAGTGAGGAAACCCCTGAAGCTTTCTTT,CASSEETPEAFF
TRBV9,.,.,TRBJ1-2,TGTGCCAGCAGCGGGCTACAGGCGCAGTATGGCTACACCTTC,CASSGLQAQYGYTF
TRBV30,TRBD2,.,TRBJ2-5,TGTGCCTGGAGTCTTAGCGGGGTCCAAGAGACCCAGTACTTC,CAWSLSGVQETQYF
TRBV2,TRBD1,few,TRBJ2-1,TGTGCCAGCAGGCGACAGGGGGGTCCCCTGCCCTCCTACAATGAGCAGTTCTTC,CASRRQGGPLPSYNEQFF
TRBV2,.,.,TRBJ2-7,TGTGCCAGCAGTGAAGGCAGACTCTACGAGCAGTACTTC,CASSEGRLYEQYF
TRBV4-3,.,.,TRBJ2-2,TGCGCCAGCAGCCAGAGGGGGGGGCGGGGCGGGGAGCTGTTTTTT,CASSQRGGRGGELFF
TRBV5-1,TRBD2,.,TRBJ2-5,TGCGCCAGCAGCTTGTCGGGGGGGATGGAGACCCAGTACTTC,CASSLSGGMETQYF
TRBV13,TRBD2,once,TRBJ2-1,TGTGCCAGCAGCCAACTAGCGGGAGGAACGAGCTCCTACAATGAGCAGTTCTTC,CASSQLAGGTSSYNEQFF
TRBV7-2,.,.,TRBJ2-1,TGTGCCAGCAGCCTAGGGCTAGCCGCCATGTATGAGCAGTTCTTC,CASSLGLAAMYEQFF
TRBV5-1,.,.,TRBJ2-5,TGCGCCAGCAGCCTGGTTCGGGGAGGAGAGACCCAGTACTTC,CASSLVRGGETQYF
TRBV5-1,TRBD1,.,TRBJ1-1,TGCGCCAGCAGCTTGGGGACAGGGGGCAACACTGAAGCTTTCTTT,CASSLGTGGNTEAFF
TRBV5-4,TRBD1,.,TRBJ1-6,TGTGCCAGCAGCTTTGGATGGACAGGCAATTCACCCCTCCACTTT,CASSFGWTGNSPLHF
TRBV27,.,.,TRBJ2-5,TGTGCCAGCAGTCCTCAGGGCCGAGAGACCCAGTACTTC,CASSPQGRETQYF
TRBV28,TRBD1,few,TRBJ1-1,TGTGCCAGCCCTCCGACAGGGGAAGGCACTGAAGCTTTCTTT,CASPPTGEGTEAFF
TRBV9,.,.,TRBJ2-3,TGTGCCAGCAGCGTAGAAGGCGGAATCACAGATACGCAGTATTTT,CASSVEGGITDTQYF
TRBV2,TRBD2,.,TRBJ2-1,TGTGCCAGCAGTGAATGGGGACTAGCGGGAGGGGGTGAGCAGTTCTTC,CASSEWGLAGGGEQFF
TRBV7-9,TRBD2,.,TRBJ2-3,TGTGCCAGCAGCTCCCTCAACAACGGGGGGGATACGCAGTATTTT,CASSSLNNGGDTQYF
TRBV4-1,.,few,TRBJ2-3,TGCGCCAGCAGCCAGCAGGGGAGGGACGATACGCAGTATTTT,CASSQQGRDDTQYF
TRBV5-1,TRBD1,.,TRBJ1-1,TGCGCCAGCAGCTTTACCGGGACAGGGGGGAACACTGAAGCTTTCTTT,CASSFTGTGGNTEAFF
TRBV9,.,.,TRBJ2-7,TGTGCCAGCAGCGTAGGGGCATCCACGGAGCAGTACTTC,CASSVGASTEQYF
TRBV5-1,TRBD1,.,TRBJ1-3,TGCGCCAGCAGCTCACGAGGGACAGGGGGAAACACCATATATTTT,CASSSRGTGGNTIYF